Below, 30 T cell receptor beta chains from the same sample are listed, as sequenced in a study of patients and donors after allogeneic stem cell transplantation (dated by TCRdb to 2018 to 2020). Libraries were built with RT-PCR. TCRdb records NextSeq 550 as the sequencer. Starting from the raw public reads, TCRdb applied fastp trimming at Q25, assembled clones with MiXCR and retained in-frame beta chains. Rows are combined by CDR3 protein, so each entry shows the most common genes and DNA. This sample is represented by about 200,000 distinct CDR3 sequences; 41% of them were singletons. 33% of the sample rests with the top ten. Material for sequencing was blood, either unsorted or a sorted T cell fraction (not recorded which). The receptors originated from a human donor who was either an allogeneic HSCT recipient or a stem cell or donor lymphocyte infusion donor (not recorded which). It is not recorded whose cells these are; they may come from a transplant donor.

This sequence joins TRBV28 and TRBJ2-5, with TRBD1 matching over 7 bases. The germline V gene has CDR1 MDHEN and CDR2 SYDVKM. Unmatched junction bases numbered 7, after V lost 5 bases and J lost 7 bases. The CDR3 covers 13 residues. The CDR3 DNA follows: TGTGCCAGCAGTCGGGACAGTTATGGGACCCAGTACTTC. Translation gives CASSRDSYGTQYF.

The chain employs TRBV7-2 and TRBJ2-2; D may be TRBD2 (5 bases). Trimming pared 8 bases from V and 0 bases from J, leaving 10 bases between. Germline V gene sequence: CDR1 SGHTA, CDR2 FQGNSA. The CDR3 has 14 amino acids. The CDR3 region has the DNA TGTGCCAGCTTGAGGGAATCGAACACCGGGGAGCTGTTTTTT. It yields the protein CASLRESNTGELFF.

The J gene is TRBJ2-7, the V gene TRBV28; D is perhaps TRBD1 (6 bases). Germline CDR1 is MDHEN and CDR2 is SYDVKM. The length of the CDR3 is 15 residues. The ends were cut back, 6 bases at V and 0 bases at J, with 15 bases in the middle. CDR3 sequence: CASSSSYRASYEQYF. In DNA form, the CDR3 reads TGTGCCAGCAGCTCTTCATACAGGGCCTCCTACGAGCAGTACTTC.

The CDR3 bases are TGTGCCACCAGCAAGAAAGGACGCGGTCAGCCCCAGCATTTT. This codes for CATSKKGRGQPQHF. The rearrangement uses TRBV15 and TRBJ1-5; D is uncertain. The CDR3 runs to 14 residues. The V end lost 4 bases, the J end lost 6 bases, and 13 bases lay between the germline ends. Germline values: CDR1 LNHNV, CDR2 YYDKDF (reference sequence).

This clonotype has a handful of counts. The V gene is TRBV11-2, the J gene TRBJ1-3, with D unclear. The germline V and J ends were trimmed by 1 base and 2 bases, with 6 bases remaining between them. In germline, CDR1 is SGHAT, CDR2 FQNNGV. The CDR3 covers 14 residues. The chain's CDR3 is CASSLVLAGNTIYF. CDR3 nucleotides: TGTGCCAGCAGCTTAGTTTTAGCTGGAAACACCATATATTTT.

The chain joins TRBV4-3 to TRBJ2-2; 8 nucleotides line up with TRBD2. The CDR3 runs to 17 residues. V lost 0 bases to trimming and J lost 3 bases; unmatched junction nucleotides: 6. Germline values: CDR1 LGHNA, CDR2 YSLEER. CDR3 in amino acids: CASSQDASGSDTGELFF. The CDR3 DNA reads TGCGCCAGCAGCCAAGATGCCAGCGGGAGTGACACCGGGGAGCTGTTTTTT.

Only a few counts were recorded for this clonotype. Here the CDR3 reads CASNDNEETQYF. CDR3 nucleotides: TGCGCCAGCAATGACAATGAAGAGACCCAGTACTTC. The chain has TRBV5-1 and TRBJ2-5, with unresolved D. The V gene lost 6 bases and the J gene lost 3 bases, with 9 bases spanning the gap. This CDR3 contains 12 residues. Per germline, CDR1 SGHRS and CDR2 YFSETQ. Using reference TRBV5-1 and TRBJ2-5 for the parts outside the CDR3, the full variable domain is KAGVTQTPRYLIKTRGQQVTLSCSPISGHRSVSWYQQTPGQGLQFLFEYFSETQRNKGNFPGRFSGRQFSNSRSEMNVSTLELGDSALYLCASNDNEETQYFGPGTRLLVL.

V and J are TRBV4-3 and TRBJ1-2; 8 nucleotides agree with TRBD1. Germline V gene sequence: CDR1 LGHNA, CDR2 YSLEER. The CDR3 contains 13 residues. V lost 1 base and J lost 8; bases outside the gene matches: 3. CDR3 DNA: TGCGCCAGCAGCCAAGGACAGGGGATGGGCTACACCTTC. As protein: CASSQGQGMGYTF.

The chain is built from TRBV4-3 and TRBJ2-1; D possibly uses TRBD1 or TRBD2 (5 bases each). V was shortened by 0 bases and J by 4 bases, with 10 bases between the two germline ends. The CDR3 runs 15 residues. The V gene's germline CDR1 is LGHNA and CDR2 YSLEER. CDR3 nucleotides: TGCGCCAGCAGCCAAGAAAGAGGGACGTACAATGAGCAGTTCTTC. This encodes CASSQERGTYNEQFF.

The chain links TRBV7-9 to TRBJ1-1; no reliable D call. Trimming pared 5 bases from V and 8 bases from J, leaving 15 bases between. CDR1 and CDR2 (germline): SEHNR, FQNEAQ (reference sequence). This CDR3 has 13 amino acids. The CDR3 is CASSPPRVGEAFF. The CDR3 coding sequence is TGTGCCAGCAGCCCCCCAAGGGTGGGGGAAGCTTTCTTT.

The J gene is TRBJ1-2, the V gene TRBV15, with no clear D. Per germline, CDR1 LNHNV and CDR2 YYDKDF (reference sequence). Trimming took off 5 bases at V and 7 bases at J, with 17 bases between the two ends. CDR3 length: 14 residues. The CDR3 DNA reads as TGTGCCACCAGCGGAGGAAACCTCCTTTTTGGCTACACCTTC. This gives the protein CATSGGNLLFGYTF.

This clonotype was detected ten times or more. J is TRBJ1-5 and V is TRBV12-3 or TRBV12-4, with 8 bases identical to TRBD1. The CDR3 runs to 17 residues. The V segment lost 3 bases and the J segment 5 bases; nucleotides outside the gene matches: 12. The CDR3 protein is CASSLAVGQGPYQPQHF. DNA of the CDR3: TGTGCCAGCAGTTTGGCGGTAGGACAGGGTCCTTATCAGCCCCAGCATTTT.

The gene calls are TRBV5-1 and TRBJ2-7; 8 bases are shared with TRBD1. CDR3 size: 14 residues. Germline loops: CDR1 SGHRS, CDR2 YFSETQ. V shed 4 bases and J 5 bases; nucleotides not matched to a gene: 8. CDR3 coding DNA: TGCGCCAGCAGCGTCGGACAGGGCTTCAACGAGCAGTACTTC. This translates into CASSVGQGFNEQYF.

The rearrangement links TRBV5-6 to TRBJ1-6, with D uncertain. V was trimmed by 1 base and J by 10 bases, leaving 12 bases between them. Germline CDR1 SGHDT, CDR2 YYEEEE. The CDR3 runs 14 residues. CDR3 residues: CASSLIDIRSPLHF. CDR3 bases: TGTGCCAGCAGCTTGATAGACATCAGGTCACCCCTCCACTTT. The full variable domain, its missing parts supplied by reference TRBV5-6 and TRBJ1-6, is DAGVTQSPTHLIKTRGQQVTLRCSPKSGHDTVSWYQQALGQGPQFIFQYYEEEERQRGNFPDRFSGHQFPNYSSELNVNALLLGDSALYLCASSLIDIRSPLHFGNGTRLTVT.

The V and J genes are TRBV30 and TRBJ2-3; TRBD2 aligns across 12 bases. CDR3 length equals 16 residues. Germline V lookup: CDR1 GTSNPN, CDR2 SVGIG (reference sequence). The V segment lost 5 bases and the J segment 0 bases; nucleotides outside the gene matches: 6. The CDR3 reads CAWEGLAGLSTDTQYF. DNA for the CDR3: TGTGCCTGGGAGGGACTAGCGGGCCTGAGCACAGATACGCAGTATTTT. The variable domain in full, with the rest retrieved from reference TRBV30 and TRBJ2-3, is SQTIHQWPATLVQPVGSPLSLECTVEGTSNPNLYWYRQAAGRGLQLLFYSVGIGQISSEVPQNLSASRPQDRQFILSSKKLLLSDSGFYLCAWEGLAGLSTDTQYFGPGTRLTVL.

The V gene is TRBV6-2 or TRBV6-3, the J gene TRBJ2-7, with D possibly being TRBD2 (5 bases). The length of the CDR3 is 12 residues. The ends were cut back, 8 bases at V and 2 bases at J, with 10 bases in the middle. In germline, CDR1 is MNHEY, CDR2 SVGEGT. CDR3 nucleotide sequence: TGTGCCAGCTTTAGCGACCCCTACGAGCAGTACTTC. The encoded protein is CASFSDPYEQYF.

This clonotype appeared once. The J gene is TRBJ2-3, the V gene TRBV5-1, with TRBD2 identical over 9 bases. CDR1 and CDR2 from the germline V gene are SGHRS and YFSETQ. The CDR3 extends over 15 amino acids. V gave up 7 bases and J gave up 0 bases; unmatched junction bases: 6. CDR3 region: CASALTSGSTDTQYF. The CDR3 region has the DNA TGCGCCAGCGCCCTGACTAGCGGCAGCACAGATACGCAGTATTTT.

The J gene is TRBJ1-5, the V gene TRBV7-2; D is perhaps TRBD1 (5 bases). CDR3 length: 14 residues. V shed 0 bases and J shed 3 bases, with 6 bases lying between them. Germline values: CDR1 SGHTA, CDR2 FQGNSA. CDR3 sequence: CASSLAGANQPQHF. The CDR3 nucleotides read TGTGCCAGCAGCTTAGCAGGGGCCAATCAGCCCCAGCATTTT.

This chain connects TRBV5-1 to TRBJ2-2; 7 nucleotides match TRBD2. The V gene end was trimmed by 4 bases and the J gene end by 6 bases; junction bases not matched to a gene: 9. This CDR3 region has 15 residues. Looked up from germline, CDR1 is SGHRS and CDR2 is YFSETQ. The CDR3 spells CASSPQQAGAGELFF. For the CDR3, the DNA is TGCGCCAGCAGCCCTCAGCAGGCGGGAGCCGGGGAGCTGTTTTTT.

The chain recombines TRBV6-2 or TRBV6-3 with TRBJ1-5, with a possible D match to TRBD1 (6 bases). Trimming stripped 6 bases from V and 9 bases from J, with 18 bases between. Germline V gives CDR1 MNHEY, CDR2 SVGEGT. This CDR3 has 14 amino acids. The chain's CDR3 is CASRTTLGGLPQHF. CDR3 DNA: TGTGCCAGCAGGACGACCTTGGGGGGCCTGCCCCAGCATTTT.

V and J are TRBV7-6 and TRBJ2-1; the D call may be TRBD1 or TRBD2 (5 bases each). The V gene's germline CDR1 is SGHVS and CDR2 FNYEAQ. The CDR3 covers 16 residues. V lost 4 bases to trimming and J lost 6 bases, with 19 bases between them. CDR3 sequence (DNA): TGTGCCAGCAGCTCCTCGAGGACCCGGGGCGGCAATGAGCAGTTCTTC. Its protein product is CASSSSRTRGGNEQFF.

The chain recombines TRBV7-7 with TRBJ2-1; TRBD2 aligns across 7 bases. The V gene's germline CDR1 is SSHAT and CDR2 FNYEAQ (reference sequence). V was clipped by 3 bases and J by 1 base; unmatched bases: 3. The CDR3 consists of 15 residues. CDR3 sequence: CASSLSSGSYNEQFF. For the CDR3, the DNA is TGTGCCAGCAGCTTGTCTAGCGGATCCTACAATGAGCAGTTCTTC.

The chain recombines TRBV3-1 with TRBJ1-1; D may be TRBD1 (5 bases). Germline V gene sequence: CDR1 LGHDT, CDR2 YNNKEL (reference sequence). V lost 2 bases and J lost 6, with 13 bases in between. The CDR3 loop spans 14 amino acids. CDR3 in amino acids: CASSQRHSGAEAFF. The DNA for the CDR3 is TGTGCCAGCAGCCAAAGACATTCGGGGGCTGAAGCTTTCTTT.

The CDR3 sequence: CASSIGTGMSDGYTF. The CDR3 DNA is TGTGCCAGCAGTATCGGGACAGGAATGAGCGATGGCTACACCTTC. J is TRBJ1-2 and V is TRBV6-5, with 8 positions matching TRBD1. The length of the CDR3 is 15 residues. With V trimmed by 5 bases and J by 6 bases, 11 bases remained unmatched. The germline gives CDR1 MNHEY, CDR2 SVGAGI.

The chain couples TRBV7-6 to TRBJ2-2; TRBD2 is a possible D gene (5 bases). The V end lost 2 bases, the J end lost 4 bases, and 14 bases lay between the germline ends. The length of the CDR3 is 16 residues. CDR1 and CDR2 (germline): SGHVS, FNYEAQ. CDR3 sequence reads: CASSLLGQSGTGELFF. The CDR3 DNA is TGTGCCAGCAGCTTACTTGGGCAGAGCGGCACCGGGGAGCTGTTTTTT.

This clonotype was observed a handful of times. This chain connects TRBV5-1 to TRBJ2-1; 12 nucleotides agree with TRBD1. Germline CDR1 and CDR2: SGHRS and YFSETQ. Trimming at V came to 7 bases and at J to 8 bases, leaving 7 bases not matched to a gene. The CDR3 loop spans 14 amino acids. CDR3 region: CASGRDRGLDEQFF. CDR3 coding DNA: TGCGCCAGCGGCCGGGACAGGGGGCTAGATGAGCAGTTCTTC.

V and J are TRBV7-2 and TRBJ2-3; D possibly corresponds to TRBD1 (6 bases). Germline-derived CDR1 and CDR2 are SGHTA and FQGNSA. The CDR3 runs to 15 residues. V was pared by 5 bases and J by 2 bases, with 14 bases between. The CDR3 reads CASSTQRTATDTQYF. The CDR3 nucleotides read TGTGCCAGCAGCACCCAACGGACAGCCACAGATACGCAGTATTTT.

This clonotype was counted between two and nine times. This sequence joins TRBV7-9 and TRBJ1-1; the match to TRBD1 covers 7 bases. Germline CDR1 and CDR2: SEHNR and FQNEAQ (reference sequence). The CDR3 loop spans 13 amino acids. Unmatched junction bases numbered 3, after V lost 3 bases and J lost 5 bases. CDR3 sequence: CASSFDRETEAFF. The CDR3 nucleotides read TGTGCCAGCAGCTTCGACAGGGAGACTGAAGCTTTCTTT.

The V gene is TRBV15, the J gene TRBJ2-1; TRBD2 aligns across 9 bases. CDR1 and CDR2 from the germline V gene are LNHNV and YYDKDF (reference sequence). The CDR3 extends over 14 amino acids. The ends lost 4 bases at V and 8 bases at J; junction bases unmatched: 6. As DNA, the CDR3 is TGTGCCACCAGCAATATAGCGGGAGTGGATGAGCAGTTCTTC. It yields the protein CATSNIAGVDEQFF.

The chain employs TRBV6-2 or TRBV6-3 and TRBJ2-3; 9 nucleotides match TRBD2. Trimming took 8 bases from V and 4 from J; bases not matched to a gene: 4. This CDR3 comprises 13 residues. In germline, CDR1 is MNHEY, CDR2 SVGEGT. CDR3 sequence: CASGAGGPDTQYF. The CDR3 bases are TGTGCCAGCGGAGCGGGAGGTCCAGATACGCAGTATTTT.